These T cell receptor beta chains were read from a single sample in a study of post-analysis software for immune sequencing data. TCRdb reprocessed the PCR reads with MiXCR, giving one entry per CDR3 protein. The table has about half a million distinct CDR3 sequences, about a third seen once; the top ten hold around 6%. The sequenced material came from blood. These TCRs come from a girl aged 2 to 17 with multiple sclerosis. The conserved cysteine and the conserved F or W are not part of the CDR3 here.

V: TRBV5-4; CDR3: ASSSQPGGDYGYT
V: TRBV10-2; CDR3: ASSEPRQRSLPQH
V: TRBV6-5; CDR3: ASSYTQGRTEAF
V: TRBV20-1; CDR3: SARVRYNYEQY
V: TRBV7-9; CDR3: ASSLGDLSNQPQH
V: TRBV12-3/TRBV12-4; CDR3: ASRFAGGETQY
V: TRBV12-3/TRBV12-4; CDR3: ASKITPVETQY
V: TRBV2; CDR3: ARGGGLGKQSSYNEQF
V: TRBV19; CDR3: ASNPGLQGREQF
V: TRBV4-1; CDR3: ASRPTPSGSYEQY
V: TRBV5-5; CDR3: ASSLGSAFETQY
V: TRBV2; CDR3: ASSHKRVNTGELF
V: TRBV4-1; CDR3: ASSHTLTEQY
V: TRBV29-1; CDR3: SVRFSATEQY
V: TRBV6-1; CDR3: ASSESSIPGPNEKLF
V: TRBV20-1; CDR3: SAGYRDNEQF
V: TRBV10-3; CDR3: AISGGGTYNEQF
V: TRBV6-5; CDR3: ASSYSPGRTNSPLH
V: TRBV29-1; CDR3: SVLDRVHYGYT
V: TRBV7-6; CDR3: ASSLAPISAAQETQY
V: TRBV12-3/TRBV12-4; CDR3: ASSGHNSNQPQH
V: TRBV29-1; CDR3: SVHRGGPGNEQF
V: TRBV18; CDR3: ASSLIAAGLQY
V: TRBV29-1; CDR3: SVPKTGDQY
V: TRBV20-1; CDR3: SAARDTNYEQY
V: TRBV12-3/TRBV12-4; CDR3: ASSLTGRETQY
V: TRBV6-1; CDR3: ASREAGRSTEAF
V: TRBV5-6; CDR3: ASSFSYGEQY
V: TRBV12-3/TRBV12-4; CDR3: ASSGLAGVRETQY
V: TRBV3-1; CDR3: ASSQGVQNTGELF
V: TRBV11-2; CDR3: ASSLAGGQETQY
V: TRBV15; CDR3: ATSRDSVYEQY
V: TRBV28; CDR3: ASTRMGVNEQF
V: TRBV4-2; CDR3: ASSQPGQGSSYEQY
V: TRBV20-1; CDR3: SAEDRDRSSYEQY
V: TRBV20-1; CDR3: SAREARTDTQY
V: TRBV4-1; CDR3: ASSQVISGASTDTQY
V: TRBV7-9; CDR3: ASSEAGSGYT
V: TRBV5-1; CDR3: ASSYPGIYGYT
V: TRBV20-1; CDR3: SASPGQGQGTQY
V: TRBV10-3; CDR3: AIRVPQGGPSGANVLT
V: TRBV5-1; CDR3: ASSPDRGHEQY
V: TRBV5-1; CDR3: ASSLEWAKNEKLF
V: TRBV20-1; CDR3: SASRGAAKNIQY
V: TRBV20-1; CDR3: SAKGRETQY
V: TRBV5-1; CDR3: ASSFDRATEAF